This note documents a single T cell receptor beta chain sequence. One end of the junction varies from germline; a read error may be responsible. The protocol was immunoSEQ multiplex PCR, while the TCRdb copy is restricted to in-frame clones and leaves out a portion. The sample carries around 16,000 clones, approximately 84% recorded once. The data derive from a study of T cells after posttransplantation cyclophosphamide. CDR1 is KGHSH, CDR2 LQKENI, per germline. This CDR3 has 12 residues. Controls had myeloablative marrow grafts with methotrexate and calcineurin inhibitor, sampled at 1 year. The chain combines TRBV18 with TRBJ2-7; D remains ambiguous. The TCR sequence derives from a male patient in his late teens or twenties who received an allogeneic stem cell transplant from a related donor, was CMV-positive, and had no GVHD. The graft donor may have contributed some T cells. The material sequenced was PBMCs, taken roughly 57 weeks after allogeneic stem cell transplant with calcineurin inhibitor and methotrexate. The CDR3 nucleotides read TGTGCCAGCTCAGACTCAGAGTACGTGCAGTACTTC. It encodes CASSDSEYVQYF.